One T cell receptor (beta chain) is described in this entry. Its antigen is as yet unknown. The CDR3 end falls 3 residues outside the read, so it is completed with the germline J gene. This entry belongs to a study of T cells in women clearing cervical HPV infection. In the study overall: With HLA typing for only a few women, HLA confounding remains possible.

Data came from immunoSEQ multiplex PCR; TCRdb stores just in-frame clones and leaves some out. Its listing shows about 30,000 clones. The CDR3 length is 17 residues. In germline, CDR1 is MNHNS, CDR2 SASEGT. J gave up 3 bases and V 2 bases, and 12 bases lay outside the gene matches. Study outcomes and limitations: CIN3+ cases had significantly higher TCR repertoire richness than controls, but evenness did not differ. Each sample's T-cell count was unknown, possibly confounding richness.

All participants had a single incident cervical HPV16 infection, and prevalent HPV16 infections were excluded. This clonotype was sampled from a woman between 18 and 70 years old with a cervical HPV16 infection that either progressed to CIN3+ or cleared (not recorded which). The gene calls are TRBV6-1 and TRBJ1-2, with 7 bases lining up with TRBD1. The sample taken for sequencing was blood buffy coat. CDR3 region: CASSEFKGAVVDYGYTF. The CDR3 bases that were read are TGTGCCAGCAGTGAATTTAAGGGGGCAGTTGTCGACTATGGC.